This TCR beta chain was recovered during a study of cytomegalovirus exposure and HLA in healthy donors. The study ran its PCR with 60 Vbeta and 13 Jbeta primers. Method: immunoSEQ multiplex PCR; TCRdb's copy keeps in-frame clones and lacks some. The sample lists approximately 100,000 clones, around three quarters seen once, with less than 3.5% in the top ten. To note about this clone: The target antigen is unknown.

General study results and limits: TCR beta chain V- and J-gene trimming was linked, in a later analysis, to a missense variant in DCLRE1C.

The germline CDR1 and CDR2 sequences are GTSNPN and SVGIG (reference sequence). CDR3 length: 17 residues. The specimen was PBMCs. This TCR was sampled from a man in his fifties or sixties in good health and CMV-seropositive. V gene TRBV30 combines with J gene TRBJ2-5; 8 bases align to TRBD2. The J call may be wrong; the DNA end is better matched by TRBJ2-7. CDR3 region: CAWSVGAGGGPGSEQYF. The CDR3 nucleotides read TGTGCCTGGAGTGTAGGGGCGGGAGGAGGGCCCGGTTCCGAGCAGTACTTC.